Listed below are T cell receptor beta chains from one sample, sequenced in a study of beta chain features in type 1 diabetes. Assay: immunoSEQ multiplex PCR; the TCRdb copy retains only in-frame clones and omits some. The sample comprises about 710,000 clones, more than 13% of which are singletons, and nearly 0.04% rests with the top ten. Material for sequencing was naive CD4+ T cells from blood. The source is a man aged 18 to 29 with type 1 diabetes. The CDR3 runs from the conserved cysteine through the conserved F or W. Each record gives: D gene, J gene, clone size, V gene, CDR3 protein, CDR3 DNA. A D gene is named only where the DNA matches it firmly. Clone size is shown for a subset of rows, as once, few, many or a class of expanded clone.

>TRBD2|TRBJ2-1|-|TRBV7-2
CASSPGTSGIEQFF
TGTGCCAGCAGCCCAGGGACTAGCGGGATTGAGCAGTTCTTC
>TRBD2|TRBJ2-1|-|TRBV10-3
CAISESTRAGAYNEQFF
TGTGCCATCAGTGAGTCGACGAGAGCGGGAGCTTACAATGAGCAGTTCTTC
>-|TRBJ2-3|-|TRBV27
CASRGGDSSTDTQYF
TGTGCCAGCAGAGGGGGGGACTCTAGCACAGATACGCAGTATTTT
>-|TRBJ2-1|few|TRBV30
CAWGVAGLNEQFF
TGTGCCTGGGGGGTGGCGGGGCTCAATGAGCAGTTCTTC
>-|TRBJ1-4|few|TRBV30
CAWKRAAEKLFF
TGTGCCTGGAAACGGGCAGCCGAAAAACTGTTTTTT
>-|TRBJ2-7|few|TRBV6-5
CASSYSRDRSYEQYF
TGTGCCAGCAGTTACTCCCGAGACAGGTCCTACGAGCAGTACTTC
>TRBD2|TRBJ2-5|few|TRBV7-9
CAGKGLAGEETQYF
TGTGCCGGGAAGGGACTAGCGGGAGAAGAGACCCAGTACTTC
>-|TRBJ2-7|-|TRBV19
CASTRGFNYEQYF
TGTGCCTCTACAAGGGGGTTTAACTACGAGCAGTACTTC
>-|TRBJ2-7|-|TRBV9
CASSVATSTPGLSYEQYF
TGTGCCAGCAGCGTAGCTACGTCTACCCCGGGGCTCTCCTACGAGCAGTACTTC
>-|TRBJ1-3|-|TRBV6-6
CASSYSTASSGNTIYF
TGTGCCAGCAGTTACTCGACTGCGAGCTCTGGAAACACCATATATTTT
>-|TRBJ2-1|few|TRBV5-4
CASSFRQSSYNEQFF
TGTGCCAGCAGCTTTAGACAGAGCTCCTACAATGAGCAGTTCTTC
>-|TRBJ1-1|-|TRBV5-4
CASSLEDPEAEAFF
TGTGCCAGCAGCTTGGAAGACCCGGAGGCTGAAGCTTTCTTT
>-|TRBJ2-1|-|TRBV7-3
CASSLQGNLNYNEQFF
TGTGCCAGCAGTCTTCAGGGCAACTTGAACTACAATGAGCAGTTCTTC
>-|TRBJ2-3|-|TRBV15
CATSREGPPERTDTQYF
TGTGCCACCAGCAGAGAGGGGCCACCTGAGCGCACAGATACGCAGTATTTT
>TRBD2|TRBJ2-3|-|TRBV7-2
CASSPGTTSTDTQYF
TGTGCCAGCAGCCCCGGGACTACTAGCACAGATACGCAGTATTTT
>-|TRBJ2-1|few|TRBV2
CASSEVNEQFF
TGTGCCAGCAGTGAGGTCAATGAGCAGTTCTTC
>-|TRBJ1-2|-|TRBV30
CAWSVQGSPGYGYTF
TGTGCCTGGAGTGTACAGGGCTCCCCTGGCTATGGCTACACCTTC
>-|TRBJ1-3|-|TRBV5-4
CASSLDFENTIYF
TGTGCCAGCAGCCTTGATTTTGAAAACACCATATATTTT
>-|TRBJ1-2|few|TRBV25-1
CASSEYNRDQNGYTF
TGTGCCAGCAGTGAATATAACAGGGATCAGAATGGCTACACCTTC
>-|TRBJ1-1|few|TRBV5-1
CASSRGRRNTEAFF
TGCGCCAGCAGCCGCGGACGGAGAAACACTGAAGCTTTCTTT
>-|TRBJ2-4|-|TRBV2
CASSYSLGKNIQYF
TGTGCCAGCAGTTACAGCCTAGGCAAAAACATTCAGTACTTC
>-|TRBJ2-3|many|TRBV9
CASSVDADTQYF
TGTGCCAGCAGCGTAGATGCAGATACGCAGTATTTT
>-|TRBJ1-3|few|TRBV30
CAWSQTARNTIYF
TGTGCCTGGAGCCAAACGGCAAGAAACACCATATATTTT
>-|TRBJ1-1|-|TRBV5-4
CASSLEPTGMNTEAFF
TGTGCCAGCAGCTTGGAACCTACAGGGATGAACACTGAAGCTTTCTTT
>-|TRBJ2-2|-|TRBV19
CASAERNTGELFF
TGTGCCAGTGCCGAAAGGAACACCGGGGAGCTGTTTTTT
>-|TRBJ2-5|-|TRBV5-4
CASSSQGIGQETQYF
TGTGCCAGCAGCTCCCAGGGTATCGGTCAAGAGACCCAGTACTTC
>-|TRBJ1-1|few|TRBV5-1
CASSLGDGGNTEAFF
TGCGCCAGCAGCTTGGGGGACGGCGGGAACACTGAAGCTTTCTTT
>-|TRBJ2-1|few|TRBV9
CASSVADEQFF
TGTGCCAGCAGCGTAGCCGATGAGCAGTTCTTC
>TRBD1|TRBJ1-1|-|TRBV4-1
CASSQEGQGTEAFF
TGCGCCAGCAGCCAAGAGGGACAGGGAACTGAAGCTTTCTTT
>TRBD2|TRBJ2-7|few|TRBV7-2
CASSLGASGVYEQYF
TGTGCCAGCAGCTTAGGTGCTAGCGGGGTCTACGAGCAGTACTTC
>-|TRBJ2-5|-|TRBV7-2
CASSPPGSKETQYF
TGTGCCAGCAGCCCCCCTGGTTCGAAAGAGACCCAGTACTTC
>-|TRBJ2-1|-|TRBV6-6
CASTQTPYNEQFF
TGTGCCAGCACTCAGACCCCATACAATGAGCAGTTCTTC